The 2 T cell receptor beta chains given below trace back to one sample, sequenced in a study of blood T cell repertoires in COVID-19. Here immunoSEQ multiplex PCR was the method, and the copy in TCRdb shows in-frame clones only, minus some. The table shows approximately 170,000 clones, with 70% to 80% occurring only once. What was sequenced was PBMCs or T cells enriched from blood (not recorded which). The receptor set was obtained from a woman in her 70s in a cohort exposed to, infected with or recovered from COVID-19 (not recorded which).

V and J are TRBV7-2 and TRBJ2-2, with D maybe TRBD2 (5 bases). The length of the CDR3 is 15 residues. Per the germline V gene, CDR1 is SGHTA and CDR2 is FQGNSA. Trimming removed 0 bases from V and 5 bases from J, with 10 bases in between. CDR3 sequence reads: CASSLAPRGTGELFF. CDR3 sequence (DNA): TGTGCCAGCAGCTTAGCCCCCCGGGGAACCGGGGAGCTGTTTTTT.

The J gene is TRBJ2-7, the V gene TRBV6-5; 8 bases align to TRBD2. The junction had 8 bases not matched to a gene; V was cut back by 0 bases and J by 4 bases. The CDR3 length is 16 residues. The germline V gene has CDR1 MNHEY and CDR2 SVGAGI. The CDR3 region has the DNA TGTGCCAGCAGTTACTCGATCGGGCGGGGGGCGTACGAGCAGTACTTC. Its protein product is CASSYSIGRGAYEQYF.